The source of this T cell receptor (beta chain) is a study of T cells after yellow fever vaccination (dated 2019 in TCRdb). Some background on the complete study: Libraries from fractions with low cell numbers were prepared with the SMART-Seq v4 Ultra Low Input RNA kit. Two healthy male donors, one aged 18 to 30 and one aged 30 to 40 years, were included in the cohort. Blood samples were taken at several timepoints before and after primary and secondary immunization, and bulk PBMC replicates and cell subsets were isolated. Bulk TCR alpha and beta repertoires were sequenced longitudinally to track T-cell clones before and after primary and booster YFV17D yellow fever vaccination. General conclusions and limits of the study: Because abundant contaminating clonotypes from the bulk population could be contained in FACS-sorted repertoires, computational filtering was required. Compared with the primary T-cell response, the secondary T-cell response was weaker but faster, peaking on day 5 rather than day 15. The study included only a couple of donors, which limits how far the findings can be generalized. After the booster, most clones that had expanded after primary vaccination were detected again (nearly 97% of CD4 and under 90% of CD8), suggesting broad maintenance of memory. A small fraction of clonotypes showed up in both the CD4 and CD8 compartments, probably as a result of convergent recombination.

The CDR3 covers 14 residues, taking in both the cysteine and the phenylalanine. Only CDR3 DNA is held: 42 bases, read in frame from base 1. V and J lose 3 bases and 0 bases, and a span of 9 bases separates them. The treatment or condition label here, explained by the study, means: live attenuated yellow fever vaccine strain. A standard Ficoll-Paque protocol was used to isolate PBMCs from peripheral blood. Dynabeads CD4 and CD8 positive selection kits were used to isolate CD4 and CD8 T-cell fractions. TriZol was used to extract RNA from bulk PBMCs, CD4 and CD8 fractions, and dextramer-positive and dextramer-negative fractions. Concerning this clonotype: Its cognate antigen has yet to be identified. No base qualities exist here, and no much larger clone lies one base off it.

The sequencing machine was an Illumina NovaSeq 6000. TCR cDNA was synthesized by 5'RACE template switching, which introduced a universal primer site and unique molecular identifiers. Priming of cDNA synthesis was performed from both the TCR alpha and TCR beta constant segments. Library amplification used two PCR steps, and the second PCR step added sample barcodes and sequencing adapters. Sequencing of libraries was done on Illumina HiSeq 2500 (2x100 bp) or NovaSeq (2x150 bp). Per the original workflow: Reads were demultiplexed and collapsed into UMI consensus sequences with MIGEC, and V(D)J alignment was performed with MiXCR. Clonotypes responding to the vaccine were identified with edgeR on replicate PBMC samples, with the criteria of FDR below 0.01 and a log2 fold change above 5 up to day 15. Each bulk clonotype was labeled CD4 or CD8 based on which sequenced repertoire, CD4 or CD8, contained the clonotype at higher abundance. TCRdb passed the public sequencing reads through fastp at Q25 and MiXCR, retaining productive beta sequences. Rows are unified per CDR3 protein, each entry keeping the most common DNA and genes. TCRdb's processing, not the study's, gives the V and J calls here. This sample gives about 99,000 distinct CDR3 sequences in total; about 5.8% of them show up just once. Over 40% of the sample goes to the ten largest clones.

The chain was built from TRBV12-3 or TRBV12-4 and TRBJ2-7; TRBD1 might be the D gene, on 5 matching bases. The TCR was taken from a young man who received the YFV17D yellow fever vaccine. Source: CD8+ T cells sorted from PBMCs, taken 10 days after the yellow fever booster vaccination. The base sequence is TGTGCCAGCAGTTTGGACACACGCTCCTACGAGCAGTACTTC. Translated, it gives CASSLDTRSYEQYF.